The T cell receptor (beta chain) described here comes from a study of PD-L1 blockade in urothelial cancer. The overall study: A median blood sample held approximately 150,000 T cells and tens of thousands of unique TCRs.

Produced via immunoSEQ multiplex PCR; TCRdb's table is partial and in-frame only. The sample includes roughly 44,000 clones, roughly four fifths of them seen just once. The trim removed 3 bases at V and 3 bases at J, leaving 10 bases unmatched. This CDR3 is built from 16 residues. CDR1 and CDR2 from the germline V gene are SGDLS and YYNGEE. The clonotype comes from a man in his 70s with urothelial cancer. This chain uses TRBV9 with TRBJ2-3; 7 bases match TRBD2. This sample comprised PBMCs, obtained around atezolizumab (anti-PD-L1) treatment. This chain's CDR3 is CASSDPTAGVTDTQYF. In nucleotides, the CDR3 is TGTGCCAGCAGCGACCCAACGGCGGGAGTGACAGATACGCAGTATTTT.